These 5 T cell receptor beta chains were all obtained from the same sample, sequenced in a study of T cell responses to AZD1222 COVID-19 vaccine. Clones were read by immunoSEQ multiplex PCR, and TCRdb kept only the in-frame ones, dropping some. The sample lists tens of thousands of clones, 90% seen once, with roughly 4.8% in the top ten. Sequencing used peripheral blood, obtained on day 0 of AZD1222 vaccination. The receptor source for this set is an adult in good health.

CDR3 amino acids: CASSENRNGYTF. As DNA, the CDR3 is TGTGCCAGCAGTGAAAATAGGAACGGCTACACCTTC. The chain uses TRBV2 and TRBJ1-2; unclear D gene. Germline V lookup: CDR1 SNHLY, CDR2 FYNNEI. V dropped 2 bases and J dropped 8 bases, with 9 bases sitting between them. The CDR3 is made up of 12 amino acids.

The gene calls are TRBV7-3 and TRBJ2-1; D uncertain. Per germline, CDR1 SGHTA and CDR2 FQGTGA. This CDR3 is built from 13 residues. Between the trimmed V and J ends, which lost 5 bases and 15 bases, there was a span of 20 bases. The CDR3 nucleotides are TGTGCCAGCAGCCCCTATGACAAACCAATTCCGTTCTTC. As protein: CASSPYDKPIPFF.

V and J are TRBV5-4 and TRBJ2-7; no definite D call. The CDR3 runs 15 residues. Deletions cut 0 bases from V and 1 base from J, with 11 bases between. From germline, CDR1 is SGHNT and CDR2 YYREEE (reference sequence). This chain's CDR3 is CASSLDVVPSYEQYF. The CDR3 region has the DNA TGTGCCAGCAGCTTGGACGTTGTCCCATCCTACGAGCAGTACTTC.

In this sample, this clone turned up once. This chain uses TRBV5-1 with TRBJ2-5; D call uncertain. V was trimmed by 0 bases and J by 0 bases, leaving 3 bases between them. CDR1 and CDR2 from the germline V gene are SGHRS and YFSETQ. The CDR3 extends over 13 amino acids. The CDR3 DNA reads TGCGCCAGCAGCTTGGGGGACCAAGAGACCCAGTACTTC. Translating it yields CASSLGDQETQYF.

The CDR3 loop reads CASSVLAGGLATGELFF. The CDR3 region has the DNA TGTGCCAGCAGCGTTCTAGCGGGGGGCCTCGCCACCGGGGAGCTGTTTTTT. The chain couples TRBV9 to TRBJ2-2; TRBD2 matches at 11 bases. This CDR3 is built from 17 residues. Germline CDR1 reads SGDLS; CDR2 reads YYNGEE. The V segment lost 2 bases and the J segment 4 bases; nucleotides outside the gene matches: 7.